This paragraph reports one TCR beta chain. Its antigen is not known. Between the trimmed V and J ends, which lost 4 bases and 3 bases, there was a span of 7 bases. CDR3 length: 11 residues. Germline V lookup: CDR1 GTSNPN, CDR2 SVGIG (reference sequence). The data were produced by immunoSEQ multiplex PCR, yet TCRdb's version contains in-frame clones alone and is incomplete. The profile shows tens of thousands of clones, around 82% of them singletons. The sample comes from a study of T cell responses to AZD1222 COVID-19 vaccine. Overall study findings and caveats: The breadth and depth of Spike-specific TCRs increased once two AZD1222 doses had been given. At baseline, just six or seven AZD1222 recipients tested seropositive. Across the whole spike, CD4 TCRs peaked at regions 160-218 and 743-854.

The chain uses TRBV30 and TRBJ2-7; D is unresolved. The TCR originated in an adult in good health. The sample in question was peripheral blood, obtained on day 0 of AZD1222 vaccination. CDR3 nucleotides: TGTGCCTGGAAGAAATTCTACGAGCAGTACTTC. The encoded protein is CAWKKFYEQYF.